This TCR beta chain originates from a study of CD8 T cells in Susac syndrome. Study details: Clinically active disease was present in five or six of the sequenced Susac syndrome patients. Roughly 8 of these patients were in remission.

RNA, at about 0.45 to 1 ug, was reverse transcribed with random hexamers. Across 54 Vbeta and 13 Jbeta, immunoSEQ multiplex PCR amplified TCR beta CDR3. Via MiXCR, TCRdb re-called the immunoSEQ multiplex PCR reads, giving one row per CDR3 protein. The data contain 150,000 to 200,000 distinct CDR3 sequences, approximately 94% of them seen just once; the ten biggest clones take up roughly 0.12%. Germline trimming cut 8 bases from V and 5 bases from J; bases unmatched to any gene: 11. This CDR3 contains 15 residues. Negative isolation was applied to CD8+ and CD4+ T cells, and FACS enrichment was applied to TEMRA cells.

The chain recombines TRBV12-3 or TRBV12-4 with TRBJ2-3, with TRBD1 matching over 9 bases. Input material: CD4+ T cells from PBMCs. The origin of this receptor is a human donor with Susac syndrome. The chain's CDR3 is CASGPGQGLRDTQYF. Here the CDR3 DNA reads TGTGCCAGCGGACCGGGACAGGGATTAAGAGATACGCAGTATTTT.